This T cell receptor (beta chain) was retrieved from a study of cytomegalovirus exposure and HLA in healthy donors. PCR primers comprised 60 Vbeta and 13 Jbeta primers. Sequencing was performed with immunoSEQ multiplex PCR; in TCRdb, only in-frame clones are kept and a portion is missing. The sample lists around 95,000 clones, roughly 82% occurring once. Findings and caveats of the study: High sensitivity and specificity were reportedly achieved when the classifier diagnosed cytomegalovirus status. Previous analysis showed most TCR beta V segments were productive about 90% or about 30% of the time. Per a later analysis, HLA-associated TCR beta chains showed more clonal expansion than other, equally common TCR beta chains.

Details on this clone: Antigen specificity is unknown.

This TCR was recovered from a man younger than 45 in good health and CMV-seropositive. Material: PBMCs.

Written as DNA, the CDR3 is TGTGCCAGCAGCCAAGGGTGGGGCCGTTCTGGAAACACCATATATTTT. Amino acid sequence: CASSQGWGRSGNTIYF. The chain is built from TRBV14 and TRBJ1-3, with a tentative D call TRBD1 (5 bases). V was clipped by 1 base and J by 1 base, with 11 bases between them. Germline CDR1 and CDR2: SGHDN and FVKESK. The CDR3 totals 16 residues.